Below, one T cell receptor beta chain is given with its context. V was pared by 0 bases and J by 3 bases, with 6 bases of the junction left unmatched. The CDR3 contains 16 residues. Germline V gene sequence: CDR1 LNHNV, CDR2 YYDKDF (reference sequence). In the original processing: For nucleated cells, counts were estimated from reference gene primer amplification. Sequenced by immunoSEQ multiplex PCR; TCRdb stores in-frame clones only, minus some. D and trimming were read from the DNA, whereas the V and J calls and clone size are those reported in that table. Counted here are about 330,000 clones, about 83% occurring once; the ten biggest clones make up 1.6%. This record comes from a study of blood T cell repertoires in COVID-19. Study-wide context: Samples representing acute and convalescent COVID-19 were sourced from the United States, Italy and Spain. T cells, B-cell-depleted T cells, or PBMCs supplied cDNA or gDNA.

This sequence was found in a woman between 50 and 59 years old with acute or convalescent COVID-19. The sequenced material came from peripheral blood. V is TRBV15 and J is TRBJ2-7; TRBD1 matches 9 bases. CDR3 sequence (DNA): TGTGCCACCAGCAGAGACTCGGGACAGGGACTCTACGAGCAGTACTTC. This encodes CATSRDSGQGLYEQYF.